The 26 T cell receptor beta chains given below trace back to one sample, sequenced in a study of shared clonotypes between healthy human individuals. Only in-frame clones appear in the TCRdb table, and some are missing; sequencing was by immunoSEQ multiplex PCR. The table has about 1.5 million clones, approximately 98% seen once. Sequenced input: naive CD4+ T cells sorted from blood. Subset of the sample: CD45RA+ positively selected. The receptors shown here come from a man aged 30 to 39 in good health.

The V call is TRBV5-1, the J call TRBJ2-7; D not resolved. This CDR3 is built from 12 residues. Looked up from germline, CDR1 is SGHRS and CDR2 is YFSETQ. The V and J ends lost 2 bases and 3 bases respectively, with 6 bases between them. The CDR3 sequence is CASSFNNYEQYF. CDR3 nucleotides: TGCGCCAGCAGCTTCAACAACTACGAGCAGTACTTC.

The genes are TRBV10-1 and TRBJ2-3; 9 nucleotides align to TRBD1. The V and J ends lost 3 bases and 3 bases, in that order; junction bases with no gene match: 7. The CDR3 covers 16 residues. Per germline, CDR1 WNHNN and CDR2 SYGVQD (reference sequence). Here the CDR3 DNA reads TGCGCCAGCAGTGAAATCGGACAGGGGTATACAGATACGCAGTATTTT. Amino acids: CASSEIGQGYTDTQYF.

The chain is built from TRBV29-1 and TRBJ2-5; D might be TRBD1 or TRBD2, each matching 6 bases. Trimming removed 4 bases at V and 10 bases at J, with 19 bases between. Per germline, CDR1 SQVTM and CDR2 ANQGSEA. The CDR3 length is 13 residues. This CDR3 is CSVGGGTETGQYF. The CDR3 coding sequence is TGCAGCGTTGGAGGGGGGACCGAGACGGGCCAGTACTTC.

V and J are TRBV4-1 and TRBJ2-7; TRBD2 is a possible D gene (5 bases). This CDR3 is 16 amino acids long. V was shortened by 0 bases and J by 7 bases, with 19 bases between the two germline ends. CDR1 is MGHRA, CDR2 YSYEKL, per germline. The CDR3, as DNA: TGCGCCAGCAGCCAAGATCCTACTGAGGGTCGGAGGGAGCAGTACTTC. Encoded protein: CASSQDPTEGRREQYF.

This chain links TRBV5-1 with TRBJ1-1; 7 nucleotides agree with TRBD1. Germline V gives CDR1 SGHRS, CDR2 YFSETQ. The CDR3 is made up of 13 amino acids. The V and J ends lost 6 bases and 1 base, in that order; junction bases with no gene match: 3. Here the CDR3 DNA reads TGCGCCAGCATCGGACAGGAGAACACTGAAGCTTTCTTT. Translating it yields CASIGQENTEAFF.

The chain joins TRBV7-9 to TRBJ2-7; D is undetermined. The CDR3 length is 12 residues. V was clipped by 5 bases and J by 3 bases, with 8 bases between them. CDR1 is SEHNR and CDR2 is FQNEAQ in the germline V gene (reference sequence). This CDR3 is CASSTGNYEQYF. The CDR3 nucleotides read TGTGCCAGCAGCACCGGAAACTACGAGCAGTACTTC.

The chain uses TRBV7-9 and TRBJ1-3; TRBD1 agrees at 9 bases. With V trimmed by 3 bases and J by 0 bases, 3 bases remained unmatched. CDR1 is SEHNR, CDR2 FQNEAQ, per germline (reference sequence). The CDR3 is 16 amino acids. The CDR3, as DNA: TGTGCCAGCAGCTTCCCGGGACAGGGCTCTGGAAACACCATATATTTT. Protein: CASSFPGQGSGNTIYF.

The CDR3 loop reads CASLAGGAADTQYF. The CDR3 bases are TGCGCCAGCTTAGCGGGAGGGGCGGCAGATACGCAGTATTTT. The chain recombines TRBV5-1 with TRBJ2-3, with 11 positions matching TRBD2. J was trimmed by 4 bases and V by 7 bases; bases with no gene match: 5. The V gene's germline CDR1 is SGHRS and CDR2 YFSETQ. CDR3 length: 14 amino acids.

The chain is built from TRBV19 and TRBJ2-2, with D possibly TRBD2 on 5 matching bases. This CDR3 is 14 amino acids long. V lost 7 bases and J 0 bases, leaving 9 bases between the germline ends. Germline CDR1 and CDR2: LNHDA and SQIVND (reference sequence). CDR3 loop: CASTRRSNTGELFF. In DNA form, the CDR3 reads TGTGCCAGTACCCGGAGGTCGAACACCGGGGAGCTGTTTTTT.

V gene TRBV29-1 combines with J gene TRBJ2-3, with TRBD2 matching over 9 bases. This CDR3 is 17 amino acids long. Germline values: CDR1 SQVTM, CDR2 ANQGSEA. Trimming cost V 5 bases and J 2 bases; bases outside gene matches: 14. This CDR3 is CSVISGRRMGDTDTQYF. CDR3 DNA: TGCAGCGTTATAAGCGGGAGGCGGATGGGGGACACAGATACGCAGTATTTT.

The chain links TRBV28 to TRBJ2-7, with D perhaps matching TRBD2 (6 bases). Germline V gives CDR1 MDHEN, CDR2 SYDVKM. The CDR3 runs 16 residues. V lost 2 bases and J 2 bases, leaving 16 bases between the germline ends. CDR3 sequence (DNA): TGTGCCAGCAGTTTACCTCGGGACTCAGGGCCCTACGAGCAGTACTTC. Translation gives CASSLPRDSGPYEQYF.

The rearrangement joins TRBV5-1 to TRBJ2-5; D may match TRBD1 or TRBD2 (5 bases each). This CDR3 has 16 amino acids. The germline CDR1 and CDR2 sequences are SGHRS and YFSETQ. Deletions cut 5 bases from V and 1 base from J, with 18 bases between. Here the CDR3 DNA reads TGCGCCAGCAGTTCCCAAACACCGGGACCCCAAGAGACCCAGTACTTC. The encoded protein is CASSSQTPGPQETQYF.

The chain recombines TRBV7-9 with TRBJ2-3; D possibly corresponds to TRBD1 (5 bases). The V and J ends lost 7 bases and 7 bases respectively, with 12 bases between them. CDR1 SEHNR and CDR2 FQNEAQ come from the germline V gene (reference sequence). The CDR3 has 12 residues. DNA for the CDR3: TGTGCCAGCACCCTGGACATCTATACGCAGTATTTT. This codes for CASTLDIYTQYF.

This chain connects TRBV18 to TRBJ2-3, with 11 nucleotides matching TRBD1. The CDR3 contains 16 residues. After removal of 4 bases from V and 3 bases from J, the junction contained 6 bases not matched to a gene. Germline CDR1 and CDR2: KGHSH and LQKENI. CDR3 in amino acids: CASSQGQGEWTDTQYF. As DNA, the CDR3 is TGTGCCAGCTCACAGGGACAGGGGGAATGGACAGATACGCAGTATTTT.

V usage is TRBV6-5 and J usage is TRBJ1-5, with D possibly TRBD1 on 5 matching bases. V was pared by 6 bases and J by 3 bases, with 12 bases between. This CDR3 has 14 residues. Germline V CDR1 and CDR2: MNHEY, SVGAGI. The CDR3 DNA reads TGTGCCAGCAGGCGGGGGGGAGTCAATCAGCCCCAGCATTTT. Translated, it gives CASRRGGVNQPQHF.

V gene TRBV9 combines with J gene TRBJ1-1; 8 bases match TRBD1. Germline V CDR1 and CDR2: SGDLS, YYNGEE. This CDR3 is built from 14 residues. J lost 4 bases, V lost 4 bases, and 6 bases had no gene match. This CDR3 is CASSTTGAPTEAFF. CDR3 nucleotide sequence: TGTGCCAGCAGCACGACAGGGGCGCCCACTGAAGCTTTCTTT.

The CDR3 nucleotides are TGCGCCAGCAGCTTACAGGGGGCCTCCTATGGCTACACCTTC. Amino acids: CASSLQGASYGYTF. This chain links TRBV5-1 with TRBJ1-2; 9 bases align to TRBD1. The germline V gene encodes CDR1 SGHRS and CDR2 YFSETQ. The CDR3 has 14 amino acids. V was clipped by 2 bases and J by 4 bases; unmatched bases: 3.

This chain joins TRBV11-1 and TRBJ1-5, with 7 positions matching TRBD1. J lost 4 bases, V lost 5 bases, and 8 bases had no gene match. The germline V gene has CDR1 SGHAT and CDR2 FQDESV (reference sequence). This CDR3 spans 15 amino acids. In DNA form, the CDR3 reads TGTGCCAGCAGCCCCGACGGGACAGAGAATCAGCCCCAGCATTTT. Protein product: CASSPDGTENQPQHF.

This CDR3 is CASSRGTNEQFF. CDR3 DNA sequence: TGTGCCAGCTCACGGGGAACCAATGAGCAGTTCTTC. This chain links TRBV18 with TRBJ2-1; no reliable D call. V shed 4 bases and J shed 6 bases, with 7 bases lying between them. The CDR3 sequence is 12 residues long. From germline, CDR1 is KGHSH and CDR2 LQKENI.

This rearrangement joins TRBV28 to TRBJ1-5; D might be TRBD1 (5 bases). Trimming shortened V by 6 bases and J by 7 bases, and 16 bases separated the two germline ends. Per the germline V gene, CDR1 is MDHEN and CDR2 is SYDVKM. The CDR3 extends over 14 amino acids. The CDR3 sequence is CASRVRSGTQPQHF. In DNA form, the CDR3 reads TGTGCCAGCAGGGTTAGGTCCGGGACGCAGCCCCAGCATTTT. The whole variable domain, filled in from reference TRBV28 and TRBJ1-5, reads DVKVTQSSRYLVKRTGEKVFLECVQDMDHENMFWYRQDPGLGLRLIYFSYDVKMKEKGDIPEGYSVSREKKERFSLILESASTNQTSMYLCASRVRSGTQPQHFGDGTRLSIL.

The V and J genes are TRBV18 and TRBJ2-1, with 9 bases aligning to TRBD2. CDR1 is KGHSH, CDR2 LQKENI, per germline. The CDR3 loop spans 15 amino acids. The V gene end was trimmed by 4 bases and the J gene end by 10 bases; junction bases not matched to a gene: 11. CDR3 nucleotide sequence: TGTGCCAGCTCACGAGATCAGACTAGCGGTCGAGAGCAGTTCTTC. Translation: CASSRDQTSGREQFF.

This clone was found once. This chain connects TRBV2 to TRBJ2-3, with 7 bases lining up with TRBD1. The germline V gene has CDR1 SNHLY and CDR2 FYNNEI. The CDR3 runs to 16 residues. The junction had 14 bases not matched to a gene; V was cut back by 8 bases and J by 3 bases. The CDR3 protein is CASLRQGETRTDTQYF. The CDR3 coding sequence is TGTGCCAGCCTTAGACAGGGTGAAACCAGGACAGATACGCAGTATTTT. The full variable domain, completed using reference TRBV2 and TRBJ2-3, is EPEVTQTPSHQVTQMGQEVILRCVPISNHLYFYWYRQILGQKVEFLVSFYNNEISEKSEIFDDQFSVERPDGSNFTLKIRSTKLEDSAMYFCASLRQGETRTDTQYFGPGTRLTVL.

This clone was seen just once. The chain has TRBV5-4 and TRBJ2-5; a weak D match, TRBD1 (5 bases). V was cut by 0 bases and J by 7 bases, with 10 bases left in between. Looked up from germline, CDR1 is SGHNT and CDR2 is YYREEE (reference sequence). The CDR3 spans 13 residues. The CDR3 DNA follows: TGTGCCAGCAGCTTGGATCAGGGTGGGACCCAGTACTTC. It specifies CASSLDQGGTQYF.

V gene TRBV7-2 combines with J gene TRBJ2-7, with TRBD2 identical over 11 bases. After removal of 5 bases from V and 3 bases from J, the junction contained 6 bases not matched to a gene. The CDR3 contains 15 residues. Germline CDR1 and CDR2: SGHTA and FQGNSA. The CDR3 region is CASSRRLAGGYEQYF. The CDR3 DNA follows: TGTGCCAGCAGCCGCCGGCTAGCGGGAGGCTACGAGCAGTACTTC.

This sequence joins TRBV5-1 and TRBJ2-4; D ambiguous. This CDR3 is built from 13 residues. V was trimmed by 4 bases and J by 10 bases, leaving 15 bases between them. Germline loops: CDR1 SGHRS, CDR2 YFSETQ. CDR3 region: CASSPDVFGIQYF. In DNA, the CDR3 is TGCGCCAGCAGCCCCGACGTTTTTGGGATTCAGTACTTC.

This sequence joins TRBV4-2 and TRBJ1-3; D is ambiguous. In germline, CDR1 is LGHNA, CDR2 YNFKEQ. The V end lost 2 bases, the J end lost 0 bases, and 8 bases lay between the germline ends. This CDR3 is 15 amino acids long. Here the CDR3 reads CASSQWKSSGNTIYF. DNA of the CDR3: TGTGCCAGCAGCCAATGGAAGAGCTCTGGAAACACCATATATTTT.